This T cell receptor (beta chain) appears in the sequencing data of a study of T-cell memory formation after mild COVID-19. For the study at large: Across donors, TCR clusters were largely donor specific.

With respect to this clonotype: The target antigen is unknown.

TCRdb processed the 5' RACE reads anew with MiXCR; each CDR3 protein has one entry. The table lists 100,000 to 150,000 distinct CDR3 sequences, approximately 16% of them singletons. Regarding the study as a whole: Clones contracting day 15 to 85 were balanced CD4/CD8; later expanders leaned CD4+. Whether second-wave clones peaking at day 37 were SARS-CoV-2 specific went unconfirmed.

V shed 0 bases, J shed 3 bases, and the junction held 7 bases outside the gene matches. The germline gives CDR1 LGHDT, CDR2 YNNKEL (reference sequence). This CDR3 is built from 16 residues. Material: PBMCs or a T cell subset sorted from them (not recorded which). This rearrangement joins TRBV3-1 to TRBJ2-7; 8 nucleotides match TRBD1. The TCR sequence derives from an adult woman who had mild COVID-19 (a few samples of this study predate the infection). Cell type and time point are not known. The CDR3 bases are TGTGCCAGCAGCCAAGAGTCTCGGACAGGGCACTACGAGCAGTACTTC. Its translation: CASSQESRTGHYEQYF.